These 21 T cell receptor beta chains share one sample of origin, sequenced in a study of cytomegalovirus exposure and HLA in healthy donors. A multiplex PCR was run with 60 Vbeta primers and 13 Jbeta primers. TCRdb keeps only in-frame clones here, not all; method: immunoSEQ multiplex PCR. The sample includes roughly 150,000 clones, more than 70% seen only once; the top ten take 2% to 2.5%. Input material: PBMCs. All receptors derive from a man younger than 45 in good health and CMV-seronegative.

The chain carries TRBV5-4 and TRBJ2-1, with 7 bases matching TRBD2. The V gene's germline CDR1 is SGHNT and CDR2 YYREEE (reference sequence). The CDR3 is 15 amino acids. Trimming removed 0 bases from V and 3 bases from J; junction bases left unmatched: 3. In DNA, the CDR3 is TGTGCCAGCAGCTTGGTCGCTAGCGGCTACAATGAGCAGTTCTTC. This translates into CASSLVASGYNEQFF.

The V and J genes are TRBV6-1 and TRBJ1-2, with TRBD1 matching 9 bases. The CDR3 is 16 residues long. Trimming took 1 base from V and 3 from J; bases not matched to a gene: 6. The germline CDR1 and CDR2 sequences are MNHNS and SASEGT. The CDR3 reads CASSEDTGGAYYGYTF. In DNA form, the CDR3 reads TGTGCCAGCAGTGAAGACACAGGGGGCGCGTACTATGGCTACACCTTC.

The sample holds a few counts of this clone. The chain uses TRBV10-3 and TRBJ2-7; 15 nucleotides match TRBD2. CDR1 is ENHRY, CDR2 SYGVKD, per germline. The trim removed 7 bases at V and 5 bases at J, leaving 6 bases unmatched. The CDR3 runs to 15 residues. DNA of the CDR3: TGTGCCATCATCGGACTAGCGGGAGGGCCGGACGAGCAGTACTTC. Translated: CAIIGLAGGPDEQYF.

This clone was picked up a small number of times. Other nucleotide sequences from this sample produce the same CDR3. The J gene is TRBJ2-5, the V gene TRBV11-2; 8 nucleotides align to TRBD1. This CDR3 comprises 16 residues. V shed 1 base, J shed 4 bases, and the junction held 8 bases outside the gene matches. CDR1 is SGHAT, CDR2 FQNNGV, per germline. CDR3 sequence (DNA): TGTGCCAGCAGCTTAGTAGGGCAGGGGGCTGGAGAGACCCAGTACTTC. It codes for CASSLVGQGAGETQYF.

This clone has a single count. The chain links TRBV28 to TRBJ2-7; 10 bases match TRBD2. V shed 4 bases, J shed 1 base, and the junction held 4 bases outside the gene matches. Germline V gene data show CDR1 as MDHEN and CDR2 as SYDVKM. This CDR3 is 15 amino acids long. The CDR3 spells CASSSQTSGSYEQYF. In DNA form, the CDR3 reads TGTGCCAGCAGTTCGCAGACTAGCGGGTCCTACGAGCAGTACTTC.

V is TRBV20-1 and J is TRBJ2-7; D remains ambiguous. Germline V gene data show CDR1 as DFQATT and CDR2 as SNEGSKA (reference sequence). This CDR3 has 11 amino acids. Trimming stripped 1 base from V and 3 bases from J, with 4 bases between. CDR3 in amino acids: CSARAHYEQYF. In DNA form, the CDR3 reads TGCAGTGCTAGAGCCCACTACGAGCAGTACTTC.

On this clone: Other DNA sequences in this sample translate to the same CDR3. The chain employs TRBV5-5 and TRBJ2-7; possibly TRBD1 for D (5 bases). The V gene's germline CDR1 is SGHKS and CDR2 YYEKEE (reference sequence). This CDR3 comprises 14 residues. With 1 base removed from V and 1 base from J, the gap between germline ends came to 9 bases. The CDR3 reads CASSLTGTSYEQYF. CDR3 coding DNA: TGTGCCAGCAGCTTGACAGGTACTTCCTACGAGCAGTACTTC.

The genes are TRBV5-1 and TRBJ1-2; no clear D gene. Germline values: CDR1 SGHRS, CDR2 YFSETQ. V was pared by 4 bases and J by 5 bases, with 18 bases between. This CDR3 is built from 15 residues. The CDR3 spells CASSMLPEGIYGYTF. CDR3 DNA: TGCGCCAGCAGCATGCTCCCCGAGGGCATTTATGGCTACACCTTC.

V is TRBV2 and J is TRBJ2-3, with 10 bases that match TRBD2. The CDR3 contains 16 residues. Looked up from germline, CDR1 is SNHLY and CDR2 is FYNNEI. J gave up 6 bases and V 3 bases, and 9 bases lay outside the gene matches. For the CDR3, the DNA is TGTGCCAGCAGTGATCCCGGGCTAGCGGGAGCTGATACGCAGTATTTT. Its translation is CASSDPGLAGADTQYF.

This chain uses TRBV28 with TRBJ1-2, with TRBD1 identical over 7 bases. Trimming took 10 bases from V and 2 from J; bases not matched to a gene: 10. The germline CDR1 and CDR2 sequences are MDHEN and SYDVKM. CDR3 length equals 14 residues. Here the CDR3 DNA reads TGTGCCACCGAGAACAGGGGCTGGAACTATGGCTACACCTTC. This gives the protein CATENRGWNYGYTF.

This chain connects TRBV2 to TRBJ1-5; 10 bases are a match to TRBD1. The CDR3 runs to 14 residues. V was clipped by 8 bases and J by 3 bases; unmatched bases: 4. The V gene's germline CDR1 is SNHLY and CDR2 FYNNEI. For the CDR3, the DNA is TGTGCCAGCGGAGGACAGGGGGACAATCAGCCCCAGCATTTT. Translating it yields CASGGQGDNQPQHF.

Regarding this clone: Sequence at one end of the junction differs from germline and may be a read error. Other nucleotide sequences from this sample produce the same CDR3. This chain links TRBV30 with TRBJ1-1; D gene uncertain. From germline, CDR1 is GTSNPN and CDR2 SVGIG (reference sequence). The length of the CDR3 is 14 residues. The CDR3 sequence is CAWSVWAMNTEAFF. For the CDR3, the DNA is TGTGCCTGGAGTGTCTGGGCCATGAACACTGAGGCTTTCTTT. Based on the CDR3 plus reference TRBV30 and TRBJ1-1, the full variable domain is SQTIHQWPATLVQPVGSPLSLECTVEGTSNPNLYWYRQAAGRGLQLLFYSVGIGQISSEVPQNLSASRPQDRQFILSSKKLLLSDSGFYLCAWSVWAMNTEAFFGQGTRLTVV.

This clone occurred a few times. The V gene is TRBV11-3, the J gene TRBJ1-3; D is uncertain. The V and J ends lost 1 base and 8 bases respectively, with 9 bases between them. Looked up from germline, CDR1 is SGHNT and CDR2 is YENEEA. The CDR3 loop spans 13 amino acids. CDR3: CASSLGPEDTIYF. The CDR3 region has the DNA TGTGCCAGCAGCTTAGGCCCGGAGGACACCATATATTTT.

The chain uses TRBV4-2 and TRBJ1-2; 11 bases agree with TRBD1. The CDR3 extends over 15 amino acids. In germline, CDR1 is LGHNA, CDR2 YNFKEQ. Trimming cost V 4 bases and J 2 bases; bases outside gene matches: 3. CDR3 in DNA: TGTGCCAGCAGCCCGGACAGGGGGCGCAACTATGGCTACACCTTC. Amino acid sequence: CASSPDRGRNYGYTF.

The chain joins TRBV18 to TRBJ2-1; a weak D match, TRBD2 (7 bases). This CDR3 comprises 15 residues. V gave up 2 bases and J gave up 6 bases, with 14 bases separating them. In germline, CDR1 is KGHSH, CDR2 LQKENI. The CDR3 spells CASSPYAGEGNEQFF. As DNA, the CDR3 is TGTGCCAGCTCACCATACGCAGGGGAGGGCAATGAGCAGTTCTTC.

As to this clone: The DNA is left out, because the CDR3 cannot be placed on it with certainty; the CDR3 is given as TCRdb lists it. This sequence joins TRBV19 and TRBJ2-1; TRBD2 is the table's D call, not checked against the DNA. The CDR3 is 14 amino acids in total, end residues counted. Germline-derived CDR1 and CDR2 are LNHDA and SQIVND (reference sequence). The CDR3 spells CASTRENFGNEQFF.

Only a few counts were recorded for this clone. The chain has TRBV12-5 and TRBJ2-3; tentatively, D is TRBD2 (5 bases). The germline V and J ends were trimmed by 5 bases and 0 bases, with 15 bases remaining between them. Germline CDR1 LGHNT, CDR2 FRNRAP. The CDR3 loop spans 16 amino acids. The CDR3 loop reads CASGLGADPSTDTQYF. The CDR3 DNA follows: TGTGCTAGTGGTCTGGGAGCGGACCCTAGCACAGATACGCAGTATTTT.

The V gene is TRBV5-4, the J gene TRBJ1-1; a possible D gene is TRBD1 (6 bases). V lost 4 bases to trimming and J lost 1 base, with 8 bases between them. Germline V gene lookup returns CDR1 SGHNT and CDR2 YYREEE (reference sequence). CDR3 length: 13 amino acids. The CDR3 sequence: CASSETGNTEAFF. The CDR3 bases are TGTGCCAGCAGCGAGACAGGGAACACTGAAGCTTTCTTT.

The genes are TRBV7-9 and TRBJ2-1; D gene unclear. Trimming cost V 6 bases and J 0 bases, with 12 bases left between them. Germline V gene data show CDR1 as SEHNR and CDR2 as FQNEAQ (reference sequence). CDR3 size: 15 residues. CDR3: CASSPFISSYNEQFF. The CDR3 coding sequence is TGTGCCAGCAGTCCATTCATCAGCTCCTACAATGAGCAGTTCTTC.

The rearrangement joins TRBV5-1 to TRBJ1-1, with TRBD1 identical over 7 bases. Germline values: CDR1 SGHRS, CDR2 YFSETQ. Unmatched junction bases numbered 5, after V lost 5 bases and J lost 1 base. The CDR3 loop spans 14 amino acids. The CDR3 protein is CASSSGTANTEAFF. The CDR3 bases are TGCGCCAGCAGTTCCGGGACAGCGAACACTGAAGCTTTCTTT.

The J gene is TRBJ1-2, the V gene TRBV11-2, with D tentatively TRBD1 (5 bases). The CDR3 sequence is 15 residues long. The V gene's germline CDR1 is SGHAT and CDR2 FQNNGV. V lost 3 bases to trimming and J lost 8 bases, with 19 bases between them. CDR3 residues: CASSFNGQGSNGYTF. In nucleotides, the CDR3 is TGTGCCAGCAGCTTCAATGGGCAGGGTTCAAACGGCTACACCTTC.